This T cell receptor (beta chain) was sequenced for a study of identical twins. Germline loops: CDR1 LGHDT, CDR2 YNNKEL (reference sequence). V lost 1 base and J 6 bases, leaving 9 bases between the germline ends. This CDR3 contains 13 residues. TCRdb ran MiXCR on the 5' RACE reads and lists one entry per CDR3 protein. The sample records approximately 700,000 distinct CDR3 sequences, around a sixth being singletons. This clonotype has only a few counts. A further study also used this sample, focusing on T cells expressing NK-cell markers. That paper notes: Among a handful of donors, these clonotypes also ranked first in the CD3+CD56-NKG2C+ fraction.

The chain is built from TRBV3-1 and TRBJ2-5, with a tentative D call TRBD2 (5 bases). This TCR was recovered from a woman aged 18-29 years in good health. Sequenced sample: PBMCs. DNA for the CDR3: TGTGCCAGCAGCCAAGGAGGGCTGAAGACCCAGTACTTC. Its translation is CASSQGGLKTQYF.